What follows describes a single T cell receptor delta chain. This sample is drawn from a study of gamma-delta T cells after stem cell transplantation. The CDR3 contains 21 residues. Germline V gene data show CDR1 as GEAIGNYY and CDR2 as EKD. Trimming removed 0 bases from V and 2 bases from J; junction bases left unmatched: 14. TCRdb reran clone calling via CATT on the RT-PCR reads. The table has about 2,500 delta-chain clones, roughly 18% seen once. The sequencing sample was made of gamma-delta T cells. The chain combines TRDV2 with TRDJ3, with 8 positions matching TRDD3. This TCR came from a human donor. It is not recorded whose cells these are; they may come from a transplant donor. As DNA, the CDR3 is TGTGCCTGTGACACCGGTTTTGGGGGGATAAGTTCCACCTGGGACACCCGACAGATGTTTTTC. Its translation: CACDTGFGGISSTWDTRQMFF.